These 8 T cell receptor beta chains came from one sample sequenced in a study of T cell repertoires in cytomegalovirus infection. MiXCR, applied by TCRdb to the reads, yields one record per CDR3 protein. The sample consists of just under 300,000 distinct CDR3 sequences, roughly a tenth of them appearing once. The sequencing input was PBMCs. Receptor source: a human donor in good health (CMV status not recorded). Some clones in this sample may be carry-over from other donors' samples.

This clonotype was seen many times. J is TRBJ2-5 and V is TRBV6-5; D might be TRBD1 (6 bases). Germline lookup yields CDR1 MNHEY and CDR2 SVGAGI. The CDR3 is 15 amino acids. Trimming left V 0 bases short and J 5 bases short, with 13 bases between. The CDR3 loop reads CASSYSGAGVETQYF. The CDR3 region has the DNA TGTGCCAGCAGTTACTCAGGGGCAGGGGTGGAGACCCAGTACTTC.

In its sample, this clonotype was seen many times. This rearrangement joins TRBV20-1 to TRBJ2-1; D is uncertain. Germline V gives CDR1 DFQATT, CDR2 SNEGSKA (reference sequence). The CDR3 is 13 amino acids. V was pared by 2 bases and J by 7 bases, with 12 bases between. The CDR3 DNA reads as TGCAGTGCTAGAAAAGCCGTGGGTAATGAGCAGTTCTTC. This sequence encodes CSARKAVGNEQFF.

There are many counts of this clonotype. The genes are TRBV2 and TRBJ2-3; 7 nucleotides agree with TRBD2. J gave up 6 bases and V 6 bases, and 12 bases lay outside the gene matches. Germline-derived CDR1 and CDR2 are SNHLY and FYNNEI. The CDR3 extends over 15 amino acids. Written as DNA, the CDR3 is TGTGCCAGCAGGGATACTAGCGCTCAAGACGATACGCAGTATTTT. This codes for CASRDTSAQDDTQYF.

The table lists this clonotype with many counts. This chain links TRBV7-9 with TRBJ2-7; TRBD2 might be the D (5 bases). V was trimmed by 1 base and J by 6 bases, leaving 10 bases between them. The germline CDR1 and CDR2 sequences are SEHNR and FQNEAQ (reference sequence). The CDR3 is made up of 13 amino acids. The CDR3 DNA reads TGTGCCAGCAGCTTAGTAGGCGGACTCGAGCAGTACTTC. It codes for CASSLVGGLEQYF. Variable domain in full (rest from reference TRBV7-9 and TRBJ2-7): DTGVSQNPRHKITKRGQNVTFRCDPISEHNRLYWYRQTLGQGPEFLTYFQNEAQLEKSRLLSDRFSAERPKGSFSTLEIQRTEQGDSAMYLCASSLVGGLEQYFGPGTRLTVT.

The sample holds a few counts of this clonotype. The chain links TRBV11-2 to TRBJ2-6; D gene unclear. V was pared by 5 bases and J by 11 bases, with 7 bases between. Per germline, CDR1 SGHAT and CDR2 FQNNGV. The CDR3 extends over 11 amino acids. The CDR3 is CASSAPDVLTF. As DNA, the CDR3 is TGTGCCAGCAGCGCGCCGGACGTCCTGACTTTC. Full variable domain (rest looked up from reference TRBV11-2 and TRBJ2-6): EAGVAQSPRYKIIEKRQSVAFWCNPISGHATLYWYQQILGQGPKLLIQFQNNGVVDDSQLPKDRFSAERLKGVDSTLKIQPAKLEDSAVYLCASSAPDVLTFGAGSRLTVL.

The table lists this clonotype with a few counts. The CDR3 is CAISEGPYSYEQYF. The CDR3, as DNA: TGTGCCATCAGTGAGGGGCCGTACTCCTACGAGCAGTACTTC. The chain recombines TRBV10-3 with TRBJ2-7; D remains ambiguous. The V end lost 2 bases, the J end lost 0 bases, and 8 bases lay between the germline ends. Germline CDR1 reads ENHRY; CDR2 reads SYGVKD. CDR3 length equals 14 residues.

Ten or more counts support this clonotype. This rearrangement joins TRBV6-1 to TRBJ1-1, with 8 bases aligning to TRBD1. Germline trimming cut 7 bases from V and 7 bases from J; bases unmatched to any gene: 14. The germline V gene encodes CDR1 MNHNS and CDR2 SASEGT. There are 15 residues in the CDR3. CDR3 sequence: CASIQGARRYGEAFF. Written as DNA, the CDR3 is TGTGCCAGCATTCAGGGGGCGCGTAGGTATGGTGAAGCTTTCTTT.

Worth noting for this clonotype: This may be a read error, as it is one base from a much larger clone. The chain carries TRBV18 and TRBJ2-1, with 11 bases aligning to TRBD2. CDR1 is KGHSH and CDR2 is LQKENI in the germline V gene. Germline trimming cut 1 base from V and 11 bases from J; bases unmatched to any gene: 16. The CDR3 length is 18 residues. The CDR3 region is CASSPRRLAGTSGNKQFF. Written as DNA, the CDR3 is TGTGCCAGCTCACCACGCCGACTAGCGGGGACCTCTGGTAATAAGCAGTTCTTC.